Presented here are 5 T cell receptor beta chains from one specimen sequenced in a study of monozygotic twins with inflammatory bowel disease. TCRdb reprocessed the 5' RACE reads, with one entry per CDR3 protein and no DNA. This sample's table reports about 330,000 distinct CDR3 sequences. Source material: blood. The source is a human donor with ulcerative colitis or Crohn's disease, or a healthy co-twin of an affected twin (not recorded which).

This sequence joins TRBV5-1 and TRBJ2-3; TCRdb returns TRBD1, unconfirmable since there is no DNA. In germline, CDR1 is SGHRS, CDR2 YFSETQ. This CDR3 region has 15 residues. This chain's CDR3 is CASSLWGGSTDTQYF.

The J gene is TRBJ1-2, the V gene TRBV12-3 or TRBV12-4; TCRdb's assignment of TRBD1 cannot be checked, as there is no DNA. The CDR3 runs to 16 residues. The CDR3 is CASSLTRQGGFYGYTF.

The chain carries TRBV20-1 and TRBJ1-6; checking the TCRdb D call of TRBD1 is not possible without DNA. CDR3 length: 15 residues. Germline lookup yields CDR1 DFQATT and CDR2 SNEGSKA (reference sequence). The CDR3 sequence is CSATGQATHNSPLHF.

J is TRBJ2-1 and V is TRBV24-1; TCRdb reports TRBD1, a call that lacks DNA to check it against. The CDR3 runs to 17 residues. From germline, CDR1 is KGHDR and CDR2 SFDVKD. The CDR3 reads CATSGGGRMPSYNEQFF.

The V gene is TRBV4-1, the J gene TRBJ2-7. The CDR3 is 15 residues long. In germline, CDR1 is MGHRA, CDR2 YSYEKL. The CDR3: CASSQDFPGTYEQYF.